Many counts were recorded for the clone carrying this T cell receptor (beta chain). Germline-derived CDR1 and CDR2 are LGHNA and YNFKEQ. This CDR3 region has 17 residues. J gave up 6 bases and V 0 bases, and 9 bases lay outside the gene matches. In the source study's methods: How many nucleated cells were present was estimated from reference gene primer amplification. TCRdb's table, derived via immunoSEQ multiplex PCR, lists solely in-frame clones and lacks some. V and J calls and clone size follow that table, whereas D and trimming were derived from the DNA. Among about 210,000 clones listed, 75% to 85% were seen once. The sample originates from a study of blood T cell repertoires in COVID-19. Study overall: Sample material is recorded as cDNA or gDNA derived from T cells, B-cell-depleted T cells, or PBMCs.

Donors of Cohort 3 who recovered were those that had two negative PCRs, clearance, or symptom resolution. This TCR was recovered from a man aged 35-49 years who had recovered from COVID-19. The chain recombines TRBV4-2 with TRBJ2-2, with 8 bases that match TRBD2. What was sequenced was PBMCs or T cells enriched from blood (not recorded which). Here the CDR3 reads CASSQDRRSGSPGELFF. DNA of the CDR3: TGTGCCAGCAGCCAAGATAGGAGAAGCGGGAGTCCCGGGGAGCTGTTTTTT.